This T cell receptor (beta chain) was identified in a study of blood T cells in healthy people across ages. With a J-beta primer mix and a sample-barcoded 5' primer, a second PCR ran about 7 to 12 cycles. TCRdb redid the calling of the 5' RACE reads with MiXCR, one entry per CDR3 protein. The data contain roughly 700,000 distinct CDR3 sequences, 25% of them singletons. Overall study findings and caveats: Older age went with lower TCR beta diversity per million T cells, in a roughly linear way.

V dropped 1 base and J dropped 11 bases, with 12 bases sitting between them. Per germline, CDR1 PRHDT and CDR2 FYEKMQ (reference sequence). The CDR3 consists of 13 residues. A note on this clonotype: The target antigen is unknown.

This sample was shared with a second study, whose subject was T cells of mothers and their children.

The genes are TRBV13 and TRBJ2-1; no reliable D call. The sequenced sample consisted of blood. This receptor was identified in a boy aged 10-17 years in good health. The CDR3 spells CASSLEGSPQQFF. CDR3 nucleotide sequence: TGTGCCAGCAGCTTAGAAGGGTCTCCGCAGCAGTTCTTC.